This T cell receptor (beta chain) stems from a study of T cell responses to AZD1222 COVID-19 vaccine (dated by TCRdb to the early 2020s). For context, the study as a whole: Because spike-specific TCR depth and breadth did not differ between the two schedules, AZD1222 recipients who got a second dose at roughly 4 weeks were pooled with those who got a second dose at roughly 12 weeks. TCR sequencing was performed for 230 to 250 trial participants, of whom roughly 200 were given two doses of AZD1222 and around 25 were given two doses of MenACWY control vaccine. Trial participants were enrolled by age into subgroups of 18-55, 56-69 and 70-plus years, and roughly 150, 30 and 60 TCR-sequenced participants, respectively, were included in these subgroups. Study-wide findings and limitations: A significant rise in spike-specific TCR breadth and depth was observed after two AZD1222 doses relative to day 0 and relative to MenACWY recipients. Participants were mostly white British, with more females than males. The authors suggested clonal diversity may have been underestimated. Because no day 14 peak-response samples were available, the repertoires could be characterized only after the peak T cell response. The whole spike protein was spanned by vaccine-associated CD4 TCRs, and dominant responses were seen in regions 160-218 and 743-854. Conclusions about previously exposed vaccinees were limited because only a handful of AZD1222 recipients were SARS-CoV-2 seropositive at baseline. Reportedly, almost half of the unique spike-specific TCRs recognized epitopes lying outside the regions that are mutated in the B.1.351 and B.1.1.7 variants. The 56-69-year group was small, and its depth increase did not reach significance, likely because of low power.

Interpreted using the paper, the time point label stands for: baseline before first vaccination. Vaccinee samples were obtained from the UK trials COV001 and COV002, which included a single-blind randomized controlled phase 2/3 trial of AZD1222 (ChAdOx1 nCoV-19) in healthy adults. For TCRbeta chain sequencing, PBMC samples from trial participants were taken at day 0 and at day 28 after the second dose. CDR1 and CDR2, looked up from the germline V gene, are SQVTM and ANQGSEA. From cysteine to phenylalanine, the CDR3 is 14 amino acids long. Only the CDR3 DNA stays, 42 bases, in frame from base 1. V is cut back by 3 bases and J by 1 base, with 6 bases in the junction unmatched. The CDR3 regions of human TCRbeta chains were subjected to immunosequencing. As for how the authors treated the data: Repertoire TCRs were matched against a reference library of SARS-CoV-2-specific TCRs generated with the MIRA antigen-specificity platform. Breadth was defined as the fraction of unique TCRs that were SARS-CoV-2-associated. Depth was defined as the fraction of total T cells that were SARS-CoV-2-associated. Each spike-specific TCR was assigned to its reactive spike region and to a CD4 or CD8 class using the MIRA data. Log10-transformed breadth and depth values were compared by one-way ANOVA with Sidak's multiple comparisons tests. TCRdb's version of the immuneACCESS table is confined to in-frame rearrangements and falls short of the full clone set. An unresolved V gene accounts for under half of the shortfall where checked; the remainder is of unknown origin. That table supplies the V and J calls and clone size; D and trimming were determined from the DNA. The sample table holds 150,000 to 160,000 clones, of which over 85% were seen once. Over 15% of the sample lies in the top ten.

This clone is a singleton in its sample. What antigen it recognizes has not been identified. No base-level quality is on record; no much larger clone is a single base apart. The chain is assembled from TRBV29-1 and TRBJ2-7; 7 of the junction bases match TRBD1. This sample comprised peripheral blood, obtained on day 0 of AZD1222 vaccination. The origin of this receptor is an adult in good health. The nucleotide sequence reads as follows: TGCAGCGTTGACCTAGGCAGGGGGTCCTACGAGCAGTACTTC. This translates into CSVDLGRGSYEQYF.